This TCR beta chain originates from a study of patients and donors after allogeneic stem cell transplantation. TCRdb redid the calling of the RT-PCR reads with MiXCR, one entry per CDR3 protein. The profile shows about 160,000 distinct CDR3 sequences, 20% to 25% of them singletons. The V and J ends lost 4 bases and 0 bases, in that order; junction bases with no gene match: 10. CDR1 MNHEY and CDR2 SVGAGI come from the germline V gene. The CDR3 consists of 18 residues. This TCR came from a human donor who was either an allogeneic HSCT recipient or a stem cell or donor lymphocyte infusion donor (not recorded which). It is not recorded whose cells these are; they may come from a transplant donor. The chain is built from TRBV6-5 and TRBJ2-2, with TRBD2 matching over 8 bases. Sequenced: blood, either unsorted or a sorted T cell fraction (not recorded which). As DNA, the CDR3 is TGTGCCAGCAGTTCTCAAGCGGGGGCCCTCTCGAACACCGGGGAGCTGTTTTTT. Its translation: CASSSQAGALSNTGELFF.